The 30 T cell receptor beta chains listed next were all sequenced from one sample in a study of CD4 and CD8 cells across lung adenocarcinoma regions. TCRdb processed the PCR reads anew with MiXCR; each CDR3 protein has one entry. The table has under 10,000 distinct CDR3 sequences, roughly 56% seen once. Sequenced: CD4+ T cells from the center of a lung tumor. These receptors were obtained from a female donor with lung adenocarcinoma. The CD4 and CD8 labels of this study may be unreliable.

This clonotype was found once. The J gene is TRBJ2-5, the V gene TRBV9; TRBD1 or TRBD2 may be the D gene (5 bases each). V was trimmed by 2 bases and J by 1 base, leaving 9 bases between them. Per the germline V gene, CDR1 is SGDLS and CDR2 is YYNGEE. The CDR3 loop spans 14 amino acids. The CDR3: CASSVGGAQETQYF. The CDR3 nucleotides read TGTGCCAGCAGCGTTGGGGGAGCCCAAGAGACCCAGTACTTC. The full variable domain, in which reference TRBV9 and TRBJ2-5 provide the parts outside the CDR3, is DSGVTQTPKHLITATGQRVTLRCSPRSGDLSVYWYQQSLDQGLQFLIQYYNGEERAKGNILERFSAQQFPDLHSELNLSSLELGDSALYFCASSVGGAQETQYFGPGTRLLVL.

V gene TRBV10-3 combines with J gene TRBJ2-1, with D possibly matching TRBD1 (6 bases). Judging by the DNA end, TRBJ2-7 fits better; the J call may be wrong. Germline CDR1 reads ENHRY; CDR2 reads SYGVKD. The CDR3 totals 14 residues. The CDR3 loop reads CAIQDRTTGLEQYF. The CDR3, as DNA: TGTGCCATCCAAGACAGGACAACAGGGCTCGAGCAGTACTTC.

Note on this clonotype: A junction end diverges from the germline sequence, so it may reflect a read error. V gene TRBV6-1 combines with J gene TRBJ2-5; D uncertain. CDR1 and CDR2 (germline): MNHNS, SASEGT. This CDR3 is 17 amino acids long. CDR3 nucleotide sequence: TGTGCCAGCAGACCGGCGCTGGGCGCCCGTGGCCAAGATACCCAGTACTTC. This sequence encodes CASRPALGARGQDTQYF.

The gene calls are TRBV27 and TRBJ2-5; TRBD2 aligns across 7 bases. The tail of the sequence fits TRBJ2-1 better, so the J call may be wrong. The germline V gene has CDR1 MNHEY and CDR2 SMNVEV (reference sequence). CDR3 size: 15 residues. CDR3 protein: CASSLSGFGGNEQFF. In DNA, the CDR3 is TGTGCCAGCAGTTTATCGGGGTTCGGGGGGAATGAGCAGTTCTTC.

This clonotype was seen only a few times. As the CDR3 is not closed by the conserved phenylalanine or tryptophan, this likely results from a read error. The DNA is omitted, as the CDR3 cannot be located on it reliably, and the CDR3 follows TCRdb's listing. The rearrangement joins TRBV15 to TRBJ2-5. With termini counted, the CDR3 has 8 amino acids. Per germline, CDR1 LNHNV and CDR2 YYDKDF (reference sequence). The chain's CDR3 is CPPAKQQL.

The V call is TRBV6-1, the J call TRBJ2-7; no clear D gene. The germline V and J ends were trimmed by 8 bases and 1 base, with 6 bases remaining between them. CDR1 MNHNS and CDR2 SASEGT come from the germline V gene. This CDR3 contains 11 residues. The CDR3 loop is CASGPSYEQYF. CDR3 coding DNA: TGTGCCAGCGGGCCTTCCTACGAGCAGTACTTC.

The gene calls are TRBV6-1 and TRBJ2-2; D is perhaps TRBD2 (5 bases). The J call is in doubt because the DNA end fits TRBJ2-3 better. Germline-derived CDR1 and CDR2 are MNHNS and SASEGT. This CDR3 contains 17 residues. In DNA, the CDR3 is TGTGCCAGCAAAGTCCAGGTCCGGGGTGCGTGCACCGGTGCGCAGTATTTT. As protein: CASKVQVRGACTGAQYF.

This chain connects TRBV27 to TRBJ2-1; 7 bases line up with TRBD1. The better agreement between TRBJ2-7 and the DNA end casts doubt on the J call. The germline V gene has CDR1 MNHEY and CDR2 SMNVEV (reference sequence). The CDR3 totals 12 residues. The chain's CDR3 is CASDQGDYEQYF. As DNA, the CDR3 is TGTGCCAGCGATCAGGGGGACTACGAGCAGTACTTC.

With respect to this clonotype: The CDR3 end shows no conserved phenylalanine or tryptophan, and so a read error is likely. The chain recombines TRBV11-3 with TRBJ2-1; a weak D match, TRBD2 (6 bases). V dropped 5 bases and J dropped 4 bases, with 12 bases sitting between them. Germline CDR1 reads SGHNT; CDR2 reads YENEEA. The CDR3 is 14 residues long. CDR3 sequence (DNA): TGTGCCAGCAGCATGGACTACCAATACAATGAGCAGTTCCCC. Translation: CASSMDYQYNEQFP.

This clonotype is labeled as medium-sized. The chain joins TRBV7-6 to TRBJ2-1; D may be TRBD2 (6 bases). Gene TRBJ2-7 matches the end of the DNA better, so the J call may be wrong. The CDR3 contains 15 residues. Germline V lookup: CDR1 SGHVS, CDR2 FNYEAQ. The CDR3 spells CASSLAGTPADEQYF. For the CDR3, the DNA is TGTGCCAGCAGCTTAGCCGGGACTCCCGCCGACGAGCAGTACTTC.

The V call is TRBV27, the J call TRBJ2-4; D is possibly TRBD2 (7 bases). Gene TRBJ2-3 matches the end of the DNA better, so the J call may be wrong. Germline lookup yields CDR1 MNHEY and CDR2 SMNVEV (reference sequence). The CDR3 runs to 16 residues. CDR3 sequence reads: CASSSRGAGAKNIQYF. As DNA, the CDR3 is TGTGCCAGCAGTTCCCGGGGGGCGGGAGCCAAAAATATTCAGTATTTT.

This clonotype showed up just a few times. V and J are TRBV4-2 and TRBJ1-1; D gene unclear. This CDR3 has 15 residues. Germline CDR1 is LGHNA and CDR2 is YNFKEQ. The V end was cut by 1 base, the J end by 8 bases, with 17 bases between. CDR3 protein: CASSQGVWSSSEAFF. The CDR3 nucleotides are TGTGCCAGCAGCCAAGGGGTTTGGAGTTCTTCCGAAGCTTTCTTT.

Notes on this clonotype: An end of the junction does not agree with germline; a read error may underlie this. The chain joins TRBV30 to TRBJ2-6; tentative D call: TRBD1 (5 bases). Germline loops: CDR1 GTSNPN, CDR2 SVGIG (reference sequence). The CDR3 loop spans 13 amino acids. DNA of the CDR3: TGTGCCTGGAGTGGTTCTGGGGCCTACGTCCAGACTTTC. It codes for CAWSGSGAYVQTF.

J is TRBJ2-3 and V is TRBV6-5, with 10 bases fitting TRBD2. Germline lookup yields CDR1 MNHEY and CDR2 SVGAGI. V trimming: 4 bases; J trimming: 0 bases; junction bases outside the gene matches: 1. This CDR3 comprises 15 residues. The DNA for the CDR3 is TGTGCCAGCAGTTTGACTAGCGGGAGCACAGATACGCAGTATTTT. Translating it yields CASSLTSGSTDTQYF.

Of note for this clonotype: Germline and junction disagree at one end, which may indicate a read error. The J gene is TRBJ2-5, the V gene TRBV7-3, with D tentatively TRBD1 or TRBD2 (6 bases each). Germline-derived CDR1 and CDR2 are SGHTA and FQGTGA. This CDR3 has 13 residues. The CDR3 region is CASSPLPGASRFF. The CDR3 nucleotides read TGTGCCAGCAGCCCCCTCCCGGGGGCGTCCCGATTTTTC.

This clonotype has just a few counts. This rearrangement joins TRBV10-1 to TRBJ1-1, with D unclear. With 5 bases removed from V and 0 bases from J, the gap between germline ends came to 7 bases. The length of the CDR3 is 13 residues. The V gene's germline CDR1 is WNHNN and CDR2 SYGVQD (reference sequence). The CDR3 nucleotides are TGCGCCAGCAGTCCATCTTTGAACACTGAAGCTTTCTTT. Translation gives CASSPSLNTEAFF.

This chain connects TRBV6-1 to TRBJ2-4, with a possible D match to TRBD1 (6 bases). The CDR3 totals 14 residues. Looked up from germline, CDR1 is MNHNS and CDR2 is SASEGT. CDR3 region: CAGSGGSDLETQYF. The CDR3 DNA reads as TGTGCGGGGAGTGGGGGCAGTGACCTAGAGACTCAGTACTTC.

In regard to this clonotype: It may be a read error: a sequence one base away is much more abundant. The DNA of the CDR3 is TGTGCCAGCAGCTTAGGGGGCACTCTCGGGGGGGCAGAGACCCAGTTCTTC. This encodes CASSLGGTLGGAETQFF. This chain links TRBV7-2 with TRBJ2-1; 8 bases are shared with TRBD2. Germline V gene sequence: CDR1 SGHTA, CDR2 FQGNSA. The CDR3 sequence is 17 residues long. V lost 1 base, J lost 13 bases, and 18 bases stayed unmatched.

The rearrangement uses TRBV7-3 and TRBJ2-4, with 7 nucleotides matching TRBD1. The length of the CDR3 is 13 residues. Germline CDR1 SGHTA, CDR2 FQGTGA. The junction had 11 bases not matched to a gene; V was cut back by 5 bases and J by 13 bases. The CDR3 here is CASSQTGPDMQYF. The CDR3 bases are TGTGCCAGCAGCCAGACAGGGCCAGATATGCAGTACTTC.

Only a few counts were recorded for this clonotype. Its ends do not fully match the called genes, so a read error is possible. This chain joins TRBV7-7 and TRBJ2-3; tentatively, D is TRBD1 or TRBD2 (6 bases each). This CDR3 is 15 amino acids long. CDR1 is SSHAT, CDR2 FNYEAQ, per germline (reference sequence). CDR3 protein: CASSPTGALTHTQYF. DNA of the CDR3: TGTGCTAGCAGCCCCACGGGGGCGTTAACACATACGCAGTATTTT.

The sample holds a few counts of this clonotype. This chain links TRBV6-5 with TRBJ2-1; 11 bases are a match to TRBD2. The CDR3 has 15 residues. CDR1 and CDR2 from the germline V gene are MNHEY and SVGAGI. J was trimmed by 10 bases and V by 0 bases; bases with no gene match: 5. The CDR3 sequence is CASSYSSGGAYEQFF. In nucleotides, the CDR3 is TGTGCCAGCAGTTACTCTAGCGGGGGGGCCTACGAGCAGTTCTTC.

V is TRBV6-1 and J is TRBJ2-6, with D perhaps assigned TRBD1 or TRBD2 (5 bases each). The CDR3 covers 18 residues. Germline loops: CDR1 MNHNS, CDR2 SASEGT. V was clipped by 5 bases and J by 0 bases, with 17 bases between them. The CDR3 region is CASSIGAIAHSGANVLTF. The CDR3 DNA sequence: TGTGCCAGCAGTATCGGGGCTATCGCACACTCTGGGGCCAACGTCCTGACTTTC.

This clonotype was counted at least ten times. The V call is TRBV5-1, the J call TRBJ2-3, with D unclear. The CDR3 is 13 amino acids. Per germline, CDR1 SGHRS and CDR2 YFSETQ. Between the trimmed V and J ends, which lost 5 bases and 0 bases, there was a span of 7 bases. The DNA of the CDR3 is TGCGCCAGCAGAACAGCTAGCACAGATACGCAGTATTTT. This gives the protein CASRTASTDTQYF. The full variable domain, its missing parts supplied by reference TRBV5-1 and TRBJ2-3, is KAGVTQTPRYLIKTRGQQVTLSCSPISGHRSVSWYQQTPGQGLQFLFEYFSETQRNKGNFPGRFSGRQFSNSRSEMNVSTLELGDSALYLCASRTASTDTQYFGPGTRLTVL.

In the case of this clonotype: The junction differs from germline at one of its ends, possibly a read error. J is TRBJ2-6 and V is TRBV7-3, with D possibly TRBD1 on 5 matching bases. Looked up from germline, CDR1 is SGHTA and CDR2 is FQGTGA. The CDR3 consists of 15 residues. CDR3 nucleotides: TGTGCCAGCAGCAACCCCCTCTCTGGGGCCAACGTGCAGTCTTTC. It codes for CASSNPLSGANVQSF.

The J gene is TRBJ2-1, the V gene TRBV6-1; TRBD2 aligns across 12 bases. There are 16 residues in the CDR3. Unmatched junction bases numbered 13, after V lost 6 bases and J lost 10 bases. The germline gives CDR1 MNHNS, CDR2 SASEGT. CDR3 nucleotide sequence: TGTGCCAGCAGAGAAACTCCTAGCGGGGGGGCCTACGAGCAGTTCTTC. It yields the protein CASRETPSGGAYEQFF.

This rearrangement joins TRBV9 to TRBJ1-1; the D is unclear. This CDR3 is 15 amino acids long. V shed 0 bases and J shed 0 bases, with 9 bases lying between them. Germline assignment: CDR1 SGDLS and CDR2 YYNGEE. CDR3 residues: CASSVGVEMNTEAFF. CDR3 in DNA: TGTGCCAGCAGCGTAGGGGTAGAGATGAACACTGAAGCTTTCTTT. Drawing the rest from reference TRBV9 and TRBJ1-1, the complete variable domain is DSGVTQTPKHLITATGQRVTLRCSPRSGDLSVYWYQQSLDQGLQFLIQYYNGEERAKGNILERFSAQQFPDLHSELNLSSLELGDSALYFCASSVGVEMNTEAFFGQGTRLTVV.

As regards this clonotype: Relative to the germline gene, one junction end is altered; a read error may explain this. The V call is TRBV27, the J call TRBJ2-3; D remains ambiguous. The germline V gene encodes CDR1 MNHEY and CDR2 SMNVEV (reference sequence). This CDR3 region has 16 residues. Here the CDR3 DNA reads TGTGCCAGCAGTCTACTTGGGCAGCGAGACACAGAGACGCAGTATTTT. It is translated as CASSLLGQRDTETQYF.

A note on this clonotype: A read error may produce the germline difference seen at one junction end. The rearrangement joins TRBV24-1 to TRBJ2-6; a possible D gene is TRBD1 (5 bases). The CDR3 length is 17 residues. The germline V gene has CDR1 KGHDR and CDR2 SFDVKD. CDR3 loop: CATSDSGRFSGANVLSF. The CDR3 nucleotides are TGTGCCACCAGTGACAGTGGACGGTTCTCTGGGGCCAACGTCCTGTCTTTC.

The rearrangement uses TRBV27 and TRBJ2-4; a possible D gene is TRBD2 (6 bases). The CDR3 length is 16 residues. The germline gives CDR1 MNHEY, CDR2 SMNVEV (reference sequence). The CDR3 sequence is CPSRAPGPGAKDTQYF. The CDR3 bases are TGTCCGAGCCGCGCCCCGGGGCCGGGAGCCAAAGACACGCAGTACTTC.

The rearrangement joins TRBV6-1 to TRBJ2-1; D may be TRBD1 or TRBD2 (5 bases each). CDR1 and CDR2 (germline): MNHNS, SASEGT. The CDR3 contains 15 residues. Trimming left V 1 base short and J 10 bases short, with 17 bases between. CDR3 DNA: TGTGCCAGCAGTGAAGGGGACCCAAGCTCCTACGAGCAGTTCTTC. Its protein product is CASSEGDPSSYEQFF.